A selection of T cell receptor beta chains follows, all from one sample in a study of regulatory T cells in long-lasting Graves disease. MiXCR, run by TCRdb on the multiplex PCR reads, gives a single entry per CDR3 protein. The sample holds 250,000 to 300,000 distinct CDR3 sequences, around 20% seen once. The specimen comprised peripheral blood mononuclear cells (PBMCs), sampled when the disease was refractory, from a patient treated with antithyroid drugs. These receptors were collected from a female donor with Graves disease. The CDR3 runs from the conserved cysteine through the conserved F or W. The order of the fields is J gene, V gene, CDR3 protein.

TRBJ2-7	TRBV28	CASSSAPTYDEQYF
TRBJ2-7	TRBV20-1	CSARSGLARSYEQYF
TRBJ2-5	TRBV5-1	CASSFGGSGETQYF
TRBJ1-5	TRBV6-5	CASSYGTGGDGQPQHF
TRBJ1-5	TRBV29-1	CSVRNPGSNQPQHF
TRBJ2-7	TRBV15	CATSRGRSYEQYF
TRBJ2-7	TRBV28	CASSLGGGSLVIYEQYF
TRBJ2-5	TRBV20-1	CSAVASGKRETQYF
TRBJ1-1	TRBV12-3/TRBV12-4	CASSSPWGGGDTEAFF
TRBJ1-1	TRBV20-1	CSARDLMTLATEAFF
TRBJ1-1	TRBV12-3/TRBV12-4	CASSLTGGSNTEAFF
TRBJ1-4	TRBV3-1	CASSVDAGQGNRKLFF
TRBJ1-6	TRBV6-2/TRBV6-3	CASSEGDSPLHF
TRBJ1-5	TRBV29-1	CSGWGSNQPQHF
TRBJ2-1	TRBV12-3/TRBV12-4	CASSFWDNYNEQFF
TRBJ1-6	TRBV28	CASSLVGWALHF
TRBJ1-2	TRBV19	CASSITPNYGYAF
TRBJ1-6	TRBV27	CASSRRGNSPLHF
TRBJ2-7	TRBV28	CASSSSENEQYF
TRBJ2-5	TRBV11-2	CASSLGLGTGRETQYF